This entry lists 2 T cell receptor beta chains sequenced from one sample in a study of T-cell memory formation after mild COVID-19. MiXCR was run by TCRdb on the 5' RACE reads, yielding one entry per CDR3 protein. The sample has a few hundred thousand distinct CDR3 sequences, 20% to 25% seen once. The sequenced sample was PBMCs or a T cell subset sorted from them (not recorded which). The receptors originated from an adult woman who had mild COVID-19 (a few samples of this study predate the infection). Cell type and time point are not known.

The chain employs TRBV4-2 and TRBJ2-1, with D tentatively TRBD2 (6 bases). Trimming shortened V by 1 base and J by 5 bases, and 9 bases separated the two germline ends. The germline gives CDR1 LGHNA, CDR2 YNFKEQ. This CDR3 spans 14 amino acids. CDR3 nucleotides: TGTGCCAGCAGCCAAGGGACTACGGACAATGAGCAGTTCTTC. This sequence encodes CASSQGTTDNEQFF.

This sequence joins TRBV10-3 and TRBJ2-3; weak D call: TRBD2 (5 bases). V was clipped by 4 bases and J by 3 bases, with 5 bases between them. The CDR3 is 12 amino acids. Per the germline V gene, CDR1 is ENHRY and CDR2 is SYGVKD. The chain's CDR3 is CAISGRTDTQYF. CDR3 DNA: TGTGCCATCAGTGGGAGGACAGATACGCAGTATTTT.